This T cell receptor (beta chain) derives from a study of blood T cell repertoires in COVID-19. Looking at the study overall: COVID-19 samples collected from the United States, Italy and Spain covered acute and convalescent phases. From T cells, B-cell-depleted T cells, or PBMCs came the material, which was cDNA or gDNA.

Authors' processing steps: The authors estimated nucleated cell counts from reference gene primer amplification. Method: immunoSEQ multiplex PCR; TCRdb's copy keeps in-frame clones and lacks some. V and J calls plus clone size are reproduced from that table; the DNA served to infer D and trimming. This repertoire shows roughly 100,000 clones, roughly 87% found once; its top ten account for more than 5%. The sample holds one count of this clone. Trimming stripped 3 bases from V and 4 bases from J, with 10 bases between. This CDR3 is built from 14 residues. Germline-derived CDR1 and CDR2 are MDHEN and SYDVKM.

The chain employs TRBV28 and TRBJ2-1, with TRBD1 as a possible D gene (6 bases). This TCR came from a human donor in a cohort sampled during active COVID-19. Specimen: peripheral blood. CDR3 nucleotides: TGTGCCAGCAGTTTTGCCAGGGGATACAATGAGCAGTTCTTC. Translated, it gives CASSFARGYNEQFF.